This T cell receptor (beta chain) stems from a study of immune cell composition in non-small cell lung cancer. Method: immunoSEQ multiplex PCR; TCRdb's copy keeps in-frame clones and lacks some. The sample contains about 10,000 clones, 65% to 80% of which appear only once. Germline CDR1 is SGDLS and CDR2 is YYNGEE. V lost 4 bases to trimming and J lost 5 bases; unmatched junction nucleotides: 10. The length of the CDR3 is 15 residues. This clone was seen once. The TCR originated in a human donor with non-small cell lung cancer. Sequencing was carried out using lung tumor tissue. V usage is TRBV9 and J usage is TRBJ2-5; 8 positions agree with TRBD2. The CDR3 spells CASSWASGGSETQYF. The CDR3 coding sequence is TGTGCCAGCAGCTGGGCGAGCGGGGGTAGCGAGACCCAGTACTTC.